The rows below give T cell receptor beta chains drawn from one sample of a study of blood T cell repertoires in COVID-19. Repertoires were generated with immunoSEQ multiplex PCR, while TCRdb's copy carries only in-frame clones and drops some. The table shows more than 110,000 clones, with almost 80% occurring only once. The sequenced sample consisted of PBMCs or T cells enriched from blood (not recorded which). The receptors were gathered from a woman aged 45-60 years who had recovered from COVID-19. CDR3s include the opening cysteine and the closing phenylalanine or tryptophan. The D gene is left open where the match is weak. Clone size appears in some rows only: once, few, many, or a class for an expanded clone.

abundance	d_gene	v_gene	j_gene	CDR3aa	CDR3nt
few	.	TRBV4-1	TRBJ2-7	CASSHREEYEQYF	TGCGCCAGCAGCCACAGGGAAGAATACGAGCAGTACTTC
.	TRBD1	TRBV29-1	TRBJ1-1	CSVHTGGSGTEAFF	TGCAGCGTCCACACAGGGGGCTCGGGGACTGAAGCTTTCTTT
.	.	TRBV2	TRBJ2-7	CASSEGFLGGRSSYEQYF	TGTGCCAGCAGTGAAGGCTTTCTGGGGGGAAGGAGCTCCTACGAGCAGTACTTC
.	.	TRBV5-8	TRBJ1-1	CASSPGFGNTEAFF	TGTGCCAGCAGCCCGGGGTTTGGGAACACTGAAGCTTTCTTT
once	.	TRBV5-6	TRBJ2-5	CASSRGKTQYF	TGTGCCAGCAGCCGGGGAAAGACCCAGTACTTC
.	TRBD2	TRBV5-4	TRBJ2-6	CASSFSSGGSSGANVLTF	TGTGCCAGCAGCTTTAGTAGCGGGGGGAGCTCTGGGGCCAACGTCCTGACTTTC
once	.	TRBV10-2	TRBJ1-3	CASSESGGGAGNTIYF	TGCGCCAGCAGTGAGTCAGGAGGAGGGGCTGGAAACACCATATATTTT
.	TRBD2	TRBV27	TRBJ2-2	CASSLTGGFNTGELFF	TGTGCCAGCAGTTTAACGGGGGGGTTTAACACCGGGGAGCTGTTTTTT
.	.	TRBV2	TRBJ2-3	CASVSPGVISTDTQYF	TGTGCCAGCGTGTCCCCGGGGGTGATCAGCACAGATACGCAGTATTTT
many	.	TRBV21-1	TRBJ1-6	CASSRTGNSPLHF	TGTGCCAGCAGCCGGACAGGTAATTCACCCCTCCACTTT
few	TRBD2	TRBV2	TRBJ2-7	CASSGGTSGSYEQYF	TGTGCCAGCAGTGGAGGGACTAGCGGGAGCTACGAGCAGTACTTC
once	TRBD1	TRBV19	TRBJ1-2	CASIRTGTVGYTF	TGTGCCAGTATTAGGACAGGGACGGTCGGCTACACCTTC
.	TRBD1	TRBV4-1	TRBJ1-1	CASSQMDRMNTEAFF	TGCGCCAGCAGCCAGATGGACAGGATGAACACTGAAGCTTTCTTT
.	.	TRBV18	TRBJ1-5	CASSPAGTLNQPQHF	TGTGCCAGCTCACCTGCCGGGACATTAAATCAGCCCCAGCATTTT
few	TRBD2	TRBV6-5	TRBJ2-3	CASRRAGGTYTQYF	TGTGCCAGCAGGCGAGCGGGGGGGACCTATACGCAGTATTTT
.	.	TRBV27	TRBJ1-6	CASSFGDLPLHF	TGTGCCAGCAGTTTCGGGGACTTGCCCCTCCACTTT
.	.	TRBV3-1/TRBV3-2	TRBJ1-6	CASSQDVGAAPLHF	TGTGCCAGCAGCCAAGATGTAGGGGCTGCACCCCTCCACTTT
.	.	TRBV7-7	TRBJ2-1	CASSLVPASSYNEQFF	TGTGCCAGCAGCTTAGTACCGGCTAGCTCCTACAATGAGCAGTTCTTC
once	.	TRBV7-9	TRBJ1-4	CASSLGQSFQGTTNEKLFF	TGTGCCAGCAGCTTAGGACAATCCTTTCAGGGAACAACTAATGAAAAACTGTTTTTT
once	.	TRBV5-1	TRBJ2-7	CASQPGRNELGLPTSSYEQYF	TGCGCCAGCCAACCGGGACGGAATGAACTGGGACTTCCCACGAGCTCCTACGAGCAGTACTTC
.	.	TRBV6-5	TRBJ2-7	CASSYRAGQTYEQYF	TGTGCCAGCAGTTACCGCGCGGGACAGACCTACGAGCAGTACTTC
.	TRBD2	TRBV7-6	TRBJ2-2	CASSPGLAGPRTGELFF	TGTGCCAGCAGCCCTGGACTAGCGGGCCCTAGAACCGGGGAGCTGTTTTTT
.	TRBD2	TRBV18	TRBJ2-3	CASSPGLAGDTQYF	TGTGCCAGCTCACCCGGGCTAGCGGGAGATACGCAGTATTTT
.	.	TRBV29-1	TRBJ2-1	CSVGEGGVYNEQFF	TGCAGCGTTGGAGAAGGCGGGGTTTACAATGAGCAGTTCTTC
few	TRBD1	TRBV14	TRBJ2-2	CASSPRQGFFGGELFF	TGTGCCAGCAGCCCCCGACAGGGGTTCTTCGGCGGGGAGCTGTTTTTT
.	.	TRBV3-1/TRBV3-2	TRBJ1-2	CASSLEGNNYGYTF	TGTGCCAGCAGCCTTGAGGGAAACAACTATGGCTACACCTTC
.	TRBD1	TRBV28	TRBJ1-4	CASSHRGTNEKLFF	TGTGCCAGCAGTCACAGGGGCACTAATGAAAAACTGTTTTTT
.	TRBD1	TRBV5-1	TRBJ2-2	CASRDQGVFTELFF	TGCGCCAGCAGGGATCAGGGGGTTTTCACGGAGCTGTTTTTT
.	.	TRBV6-5	TRBJ1-4	CASSLRGDNEKLFF	TGTGCCAGCAGCCTGCGAGGTGATAATGAAAAACTGTTTTTT
.	TRBD1	TRBV2	TRBJ2-7	CASDPGQGVYEQYF	TGTGCCAGTGATCCGGGACAGGGGGTCTACGAGCAGTACTTC
.	TRBD1	TRBV5-4	TRBJ2-1	CASSSGTGIGQFF	TGTGCCAGCAGCTCCGGGACAGGGATAGGGCAGTTCTTC
few	TRBD1	TRBV7-3	TRBJ2-5	CASSRTGGPETQYF	TGTGCCAGCAGCCGAACAGGGGGCCCAGAGACCCAGTACTTC
.	.	TRBV5-5	TRBJ1-6	CASNWDGRVNSPLHF	TGTGCCAGCAACTGGGATGGCAGGGTCAATTCACCCCTCCACTTT
.	.	TRBV7-8	TRBJ1-4	CASSWGGRSNEKLFF	TGTGCCAGCAGCTGGGGGGGCCGCTCTAATGAAAAACTGTTTTTT
once	TRBD1	TRBV5-1	TRBJ2-7	CASSLAGDRGHEQYF	TGCGCCAGCAGCTTGGCGGGGGACAGGGGGCACGAGCAGTACTTC